This entry features one T cell receptor beta chain sequence. Its binding antigen is unknown. Base qualities are missing; no much larger clone stands one base away. The library was produced with the immunoSEQ multiplex PCR assay. For the multiplex PCR, a mixture combining 60 forward primers for TCR Vbeta segments and 13 reverse primers for TCR Jbeta segments was used. The CDR3 region of rearranged TCR beta genes was amplified from genomic DNA with a multiplex PCR assay. The Illumina HiSeq System was used to sequence the amplified TCR beta libraries as 87-base-pair reads. On the study's bioinformatics: Across the 700 or so repertoires, a later analysis counted tens of millions of unique TCR beta chains, approximately 12 million of which were shared by at least two donors. A nearest-neighbor algorithm error-corrected the raw reads and collapsed the reads into unique sequences, merging closely related sequences to remove PCR and sequencing errors. To assign V, D and J gene segments, CDR3 sequences were aligned to IMGT reference sequences. Each retained sequence needed at least a six-nucleotide match to both a V gene segment and a J gene segment. A rearrangement counted as productive if the CDR3 had no stop codons and remained in frame with V and J, and every other rearrangement counted as non-productive. Following IMGT convention, CDR3 was defined as the stretch from the second conserved V-encoded cysteine to the conserved J-encoded phenylalanine. In an earlier analysis of around 640 of the donors, sequences lacking an unambiguous match to a single V gene segment were excluded. In an earlier analysis of 587 of the donors, a V segment was called functional when productive rearrangements were above 56.7%, and segregating when the standard deviation between donors exceeded 5%. A statistical classification framework was developed to diagnose cytomegalovirus status using the catalog of TCR beta chain sequences. V and J gene assignment, in a later analysis, came from comparing TCR nucleotide sequences with IMGT/GENE-DB human TR gene sequences. In a later analysis, CDR3 sequences and most-parsimonious VDJ recombination scenarios were assigned using the TCRdist pipeline. In a later analysis, each TCR beta chain was defined by its CDR3 amino acid sequence together with its V-gene family, and reads without a unique V-gene family were excluded. In a later analysis, 450 to 600 highly shared, low-generation-probability nucleotide sequences were removed to address suspected cross-contamination and a sequencing artifact. A later analysis calculated a clonal expansion index for each public chain from normalized within-repertoire ranks of inferred template counts. In a later analysis, generation probabilities were computed with a VDJ recombination model fitted to out-of-frame rearrangements, and the resulting probabilities were checked against IGoR. A later analysis scored TCR-TCR, TCR-HLA and TCR-CMV co-occurrence with hypergeometric tests, applying a repertoire-size bias correction to TCR pairs. To estimate false discovery rates, a later analysis permuted the HLA or CMV assignments 20 times. In a later analysis, co-occurring TCRs were grouped with DBSCAN, and TCRdist sequence similarity was added when clustering was performed within HLA-allele-positive subsets. For co-occurrence clustering, repertoires with fewer than 30,000 or more than 120,000 public chains were excluded, along with four to six repertoires with anomalous nucleotide sharing. Not all clones reach the TCRdb copy of this immuneACCESS table, which keeps in-frame sequences only. Checked studies attribute under half of the gap to unresolved V genes and leave the rest unexplained. That table is the source of V, J and clone size, and D and trimming were worked out from the DNA. Present in this sample are over 150,000 clones, approximately 84% of which were seen just once. The ten most abundant clones make up roughly 5.2% of the sample.

This entry comes from a study of cytomegalovirus exposure and HLA in healthy donors (dated by TCRdb to the late 2010s). For the study in its entirety: According to an earlier analysis of 550 to 750 of the donors, about 190 million T cells yielded roughly 100 million unique TCR beta sequences and about 280 Gb of sequence data. Of the roughly 410 genotyped donors, 81% were placed in the genetic ancestry cluster associated with self-reported Caucasian donors. The study aimed to test whether cataloging public T cell receptors could reveal signatures of past pathogen exposure. In a later analysis, previously published TCR beta repertoires from 666 donors were re-analyzed and high-resolution HLA genotyping was added so that TCR occurrence patterns could be studied. All discovery cohort repertoires had been generated on a single sequencing platform. In addition to the first cohort of roughly 700 subjects, a separate validation cohort of 120 different subjects was used. Class I and class II HLA loci were covered by the typing at four-digit resolution. Donor age, sex, ethnicity and CMV serostatus were collected together with the repertoire data. Rather than using new phenotypic data, the later analysis identified candidate immune exposures from TCR beta sequences and from how often those sequences occurred across donors. The study combined high-throughput TCR immunosequencing, statistical association of individual TCRs with disease status, and machine learning to predict cytomegalovirus infection status. A later genetic analysis used genome-wide SNP genotypes for about 60% of the roughly 670 donors, treating that subset as a discovery cohort. Because of strong linkage in the cohort, roughly five DR-DQ haplotypes were treated as single units for association and clustering. Among 398 genotyped donors of the cohort, an average of roughly 230,000 unique TCR beta nucleotide sequences was sequenced per donor, of which about 20% were non-productive. The study profiled the T cell repertoires of hundreds of subjects by immunosequencing and related them to cytomegalovirus serostatus. An early release that covered 500 to 800 HLA-typed donors contained about 290 gigabases of sequencing data and tens of millions of unique TCR sequences. The number of donors typed differed by locus, with roughly 620-630 for A, B, C, DRB1 and DQB1, 522 for DQA1, nearly 610 for DPA1, and 472 for DPB1. An earlier analysis of approximately 500 of the donors applied high-throughput TCR beta sequencing to assess whether each TCR beta V gene segment acted as functional or pseudogenic. Summary of the overall study and its limitations: According to a later analysis, TCR association rates differed among HLA loci, with DRB1 alleles showing the most associated TCRs and HLA-C alleles showing the fewest. Most CMV-associated TCR beta chains appeared to be HLA-restricted in a later analysis, and the HLA associations seemed to be driven largely by CMV exposure. Broadly in line with IMGT annotations, most TCR beta V segments showed up in productive rearrangements about 87% or about 30% of the time in an earlier analysis of about 500 of the donors. A cluster of highly shared sequence variants was judged likely to be a technical artifact of the sequencing pipeline. A later analysis found that HLA-associated TCR beta chains were more clonally expanded and had lower generation probabilities than equally common non-associated chains. Most TCR sequences were seen in very few donors, while some public TCRs were found in many individuals. Correlated functional status among segregating V segments might reflect linkage disequilibrium, but an unknown experimental factor could not be ruled out. The authors suggested that the approach could potentially be extended to other disease states and immunological phenotypes. In a later genetic analysis, a missense DCLRE1C variant was associated with V-gene and J-gene trimming of TCR beta chains, and the association was replicated in an independent cohort. The only immune exposure information available for the cohort was CMV serostatus. In vitro tests confirmed that three of the cytomegalovirus-associated TCR beta chains recognize cytomegalovirus antigens. The classifier was reported to diagnose cytomegalovirus status with high specificity and sensitivity in both the original and validation cohorts. The study listed approximately 160 TCR beta chains as associated with cytomegalovirus. When HLA alleles, especially DR and DQ, strongly co-occurred, TCR associations were difficult to assign to individual alleles. In a later genetic analysis, fewer N-insertions in productive TCRs were reported among donors in an Asian-associated ancestry cluster than the approximately 710-donor mean. In a later analysis, several top co-occurrence clusters were reported to appear linked to parvovirus B19, influenza, CMV and Epstein-Barr virus. At a false discovery rate of 0.05, a later analysis linked about 17,000 TCR beta sequences to specific HLA alleles. Because the 87-base-pair reads could not distinguish some IMGT-functional V segments, including TRBV6-2 and TRBV6-3, those segments were excluded. The presence/absence analyses assumed that sequencing depth was roughly uniform across donors, and that assumption may not be true. A further reported finding was that TCR beta sequences accurately predicted the HLA-A and HLA-B alleles for most subjects in the first cohort. The earlier analysis of a few hundred of the donors excluded about 16 rarely observed V segments, including chromosome 9 orphons, because counts were too low. In this cohort, only TCR beta chains were sequenced, and detectable features were limited by the absence of alpha or paired-chain data. Because HLA typing was unavailable for some donors at each locus, only the typed subset was used in association tests.

In total, about 650 healthy bone marrow donors made up the cohort. Cohort members were all nominally healthy when sampled, although unrecorded immune exposures were likely present. The donor tested CMV seropositive, placing the donor among the 289 seropositive members of the cohort. Each donor provided a peripheral blood sample, and peripheral blood mononuclear cells were used for TCR beta sequencing. Genomic DNA was extracted from the blood cell samples with the Qiagen DNeasy Blood Extraction Kit. A distance of 6 bases separates the germline ends of V and J, which lose 0 bases and 0 bases respectively. The germline V gene (reference sequence) sets CDR1 to SGHNT and CDR2 to YYREEE. The CDR3 holds 14 amino acids from the cysteine to the phenylalanine. The kept DNA is CDR3 alone, 42 bases in frame from the first base.

The chain employs TRBV5-4 and TRBJ1-1; tentative D gene TRBD1, with 6 bases matching. The specimen was PBMCs. The TCR was taken from a girl between 10 and 17 years old in good health and CMV-seropositive. The CDR3 region has the sequence CASSLEGVNTEAFF. The DNA sequence is as follows: TGTGCCAGCAGCTTGGAGGGGGTGAACACTGAAGCTTTCTTT.